The T cell receptor (beta chain) described here comes from a study of molecular identifiers for immune sequencing clone quantification. As for the study in general: Across replicate runs, RNA obtained from approximately 22,000 or 94,000 naive CD8 cells was divided into five, with four undergoing sequencing.

The CDR3 has 16 residues. Trimming cost V 3 bases and J 4 bases; bases outside gene matches: 6. Germline V CDR1 and CDR2: SGHRS, YFSETQ. Study-level results: Clones above 20 RNA copies contained over 97% of effector molecules and under 1% of naive molecules.

Naive CD8 sequencing libraries were generated from around 18,000 to 910,000 sorted cells, with 10%, 30% or 50% RNA as input. In its sample, this clonotype was seen many times. Its antigen is as yet unknown. Libraries of bulk TCR were made by previously described methods (with listed TCR primers). TCRdb reanalysed the PCR reads using MiXCR and keeps one entry per CDR3 protein. The repertoire holds around 86,000 distinct CDR3 sequences, with around 20% as singletons. This TCR was recovered from a human donor in good health. Some libraries in this study had Jurkat cell RNA spiked in. The source material was naive CD8+ T cells from blood, with Jurkat cell RNA spiked in. Subset noted: FACS-sorted CD8+CD4-CCR7+CD45RA+ naive T cells. The chain combines TRBV5-1 with TRBJ2-3, with 12 bases aligning to TRBD2. The CDR3 nucleotides are TGCGCCAGCAGCTCCCTGACTAGCGGGGGTTCAGATACGCAGTATTTT. This gives the protein CASSSLTSGGSDTQYF.